This TCR beta chain was profiled in a study of human T cells and chemical hapten exposure. Study-wide context: Mostly female, the patients presented with alopecia areata, totalis or universalis. TCR yields per sample varied, mainly owing to small pooled library volume differences.

TCRdb reanalysed the RACE reads using MiXCR and keeps one entry per CDR3 protein. Of some 43,000 distinct CDR3 sequences in the sample, 3% to 4.5% are singletons; the top ten hold 20% to 30%. Time point here: patch test 1, 2 weeks after DPC sensitization. Treatment noted: therapeutic diphenylcyclopropenone sensitization with weekly scalp DPC. Unfractionated whole blood was the source from which total RNA was extracted. This clonotype showed up just a few times. Antigen: not known. Findings and caveats of the study: There was no change with DPC sensitization in TCRs above 1 in 1000 frequency.

V lost 1 base and J 4 bases, leaving 7 bases between the germline ends. The germline gives CDR1 MGHDK, CDR2 SYGVNS. This CDR3 has 13 amino acids. The sequencing used whole blood, collected in connection with sensitization to the hapten diphenylcyclopropenone (DPC). This TCR derives from a man aged 50-60 years with alopecia areata. Some clones in this sample may be carry-over from other donors' samples. The rearrangement links TRBV25-1 to TRBJ1-2; weak D call: TRBD1 (5 bases). The CDR3 reads CASSESGGYGYTF. The CDR3 DNA reads as TGTGCCAGCAGTGAATCCGGGGGCTATGGCTACACCTTC.